Listed here are 23 T cell receptor beta chains from one sample, sequenced in a study of cytomegalovirus exposure and HLA in healthy donors. The PCR contained 60 Vbeta and 13 Jbeta primers. Profiling relied on immunoSEQ multiplex PCR, and the TCRdb table lists in-frame clones only, not all of them. This table holds roughly 130,000 clones, 65% to 80% found once. The specimen was PBMCs. These receptors all stem from a male donor in good health and CMV-seropositive.

This chain connects TRBV15 to TRBJ2-7; maybe TRBD2 (5 bases). CDR1 LNHNV and CDR2 YYDKDF come from the germline V gene (reference sequence). The CDR3 totals 15 residues. V lost 4 bases and J lost 7, with 20 bases in between. CDR3 bases: TGTGCCACCAGCAACCAACAGAACCCTTGGAGGGAGCAGTACTTC. Amino acid sequence: CATSNQQNPWREQYF. Full variable domain (rest looked up from reference TRBV15 and TRBJ2-7): DAMVIQNPRYQVTQFGKPVTLSCSQTLNHNVMYWYQQKSSQAPKLLFHYYDKDFNNEADTPDNFQSRRPNTSFCFLDIRSPGLGDTAMYLCATSNQQNPWREQYFGPGTRLTVT.

The V and J genes are TRBV19 and TRBJ1-3, with a weak D call TRBD1 (6 bases). The V gene's germline CDR1 is LNHDA and CDR2 SQIVND (reference sequence). The CDR3 contains 15 residues. Trimming took off 8 bases at V and 0 bases at J, with 14 bases between the two ends. CDR3 region: CASSREGVSGNTIYF. In DNA form, the CDR3 reads TGTGCCAGTTCAAGGGAGGGGGTCTCTGGAAACACCATATATTTT.

The chain recombines TRBV18 with TRBJ1-5; D is possibly TRBD1 (6 bases). Trimming removed 3 bases at V and 4 bases at J, with 13 bases between. This CDR3 is built from 15 residues. Per germline, CDR1 KGHSH and CDR2 LQKENI. The CDR3 sequence is CASSPAPRGNQPQHF. The CDR3 nucleotides are TGTGCCAGCTCACCCGCTCCTAGGGGGAATCAGCCCCAGCATTTT. Full variable domain (missing parts from reference TRBV18 and TRBJ1-5): NAGVMQNPRHLVRRRGQEARLRCSPMKGHSHVYWYRQLPEEGLKFMVYLQKENIIDESGMPKERFSAEFPKEGPSILRIQQVVRGDSAAYFCASSPAPRGNQPQHFGDGTRLSIL.

The J gene is TRBJ2-1, the V gene TRBV10-1; 10 bases map to TRBD2. Trimming took 0 bases from V and 3 from J; bases not matched to a gene: 2. Germline V gene data show CDR1 as WNHNN and CDR2 as SYGVQD (reference sequence). The CDR3 contains 16 residues. CDR3 in DNA: TGCGCCAGCAGTGAGTCGGCTAGCGGGGGCTACAATGAGCAGTTCTTC. Protein product: CASSESASGGYNEQFF.

The rearrangement uses TRBV9 and TRBJ2-2, with TRBD2 identical over 13 bases. V shed 1 base and J 4 bases; nucleotides not matched to a gene: 1. From germline, CDR1 is SGDLS and CDR2 YYNGEE. The CDR3 covers 16 residues. Here the CDR3 reads CASSVRLAGGTGELFF. In DNA form, the CDR3 reads TGTGCCAGCAGCGTACGACTAGCGGGGGGCACCGGGGAGCTGTTTTTT.

The chain employs TRBV27 and TRBJ2-7; tentative D call: TRBD1 (6 bases). The CDR3 contains 16 residues. V was pared by 3 bases and J by 0 bases, with 15 bases between. The germline V gene has CDR1 MNHEY and CDR2 SMNVEV (reference sequence). CDR3 loop: CASSLAPGTFSYEQYF. Here the CDR3 DNA reads TGTGCCAGCAGTTTGGCCCCCGGGACATTCTCCTACGAGCAGTACTTC.

In its sample, this clone was seen once. CDR3 nucleotides: TGCGCCAGCACCCCGGGAGGCATGAACACTGAAGCTTTCTTT. Protein: CASTPGGMNTEAFF. The gene calls are TRBV23-1 and TRBJ1-1, with D uncertain. TRBV23-1 is reported as an ORF; its role is uncertain. The length of the CDR3 is 14 residues. The germline V and J ends were trimmed by 7 bases and 0 bases, with 12 bases remaining between them.

The chain employs TRBV5-4 and TRBJ2-7, with D possibly TRBD1 on 5 matching bases. The CDR3 is 13 residues long. Germline V gene data show CDR1 as SGHNT and CDR2 as YYREEE (reference sequence). Trimming cost V 0 bases and J 4 bases, with 8 bases left between them. CDR3 loop: CASSLAPGYEQYF. CDR3 sequence (DNA): TGTGCCAGCAGCTTGGCCCCAGGGTACGAGCAGTACTTC.

J is TRBJ1-2 and V is TRBV6-4, with 9 bases that match TRBD1. CDR3 length: 14 amino acids. Germline trimming cut 6 bases from V and 4 bases from J; bases unmatched to any gene: 6. Germline V gene data show CDR1 as MRHNA and CDR2 as SNTAGT. CDR3 coding DNA: TGTGCCAGCAGCCAGGGACAGGGTACCTATGGCTACACCTTC. Protein: CASSQGQGTYGYTF.

This clone was seen just once. The chain links TRBV5-1 to TRBJ2-5; D might be TRBD2 (6 bases). Trimming pared 1 base from V and 5 bases from J, leaving 12 bases between. In germline, CDR1 is SGHRS, CDR2 YFSETQ. The CDR3 is 14 amino acids. As DNA, the CDR3 is TGCGCCAGCAGCTTGCAGGCCGCGGGGGAGACCCAGTACTTC. Translating gives CASSLQAAGETQYF.

This chain connects TRBV7-9 to TRBJ1-2; perhaps TRBD1 as D (5 bases). Looked up from germline, CDR1 is SEHNR and CDR2 is FQNEAQ (reference sequence). Trimming shortened V by 0 bases and J by 5 bases, and 10 bases separated the two germline ends. This CDR3 is 14 amino acids long. The CDR3 is CASSLALEGYGYTF. The CDR3 nucleotides are TGTGCCAGCAGCTTAGCGCTGGAGGGGTATGGCTACACCTTC.

V is TRBV5-6 and J is TRBJ2-2; D uncertain. V lost 1 base and J 6 bases, leaving 4 bases between the germline ends. The V gene's germline CDR1 is SGHDT and CDR2 YYEEEE. The length of the CDR3 is 12 residues. This CDR3 reads CASSLSAGELFF. In DNA, the CDR3 is TGTGCCAGCAGCTTGTCTGCCGGGGAGCTGTTTTTT.

The chain is built from TRBV4-3 and TRBJ2-5, with 8 bases matching TRBD1. This CDR3 is built from 15 residues. CDR1 is LGHNA, CDR2 YSLEER, per germline. V lost 3 bases to trimming and J lost 4 bases; unmatched junction nucleotides: 7. CDR3 sequence: CASSQRNRGAETQYF. CDR3 coding DNA: TGCGCCAGCAGCCAGCGAAACAGGGGGGCAGAGACCCAGTACTTC.

The chain recombines TRBV5-4 with TRBJ1-2, with 12 bases matching TRBD1. The ends lost 3 bases at V and 3 bases at J; junction bases unmatched: 3. The length of the CDR3 is 15 residues. The germline CDR1 and CDR2 sequences are SGHNT and YYREEE (reference sequence). The CDR3 bases are TGTGCCAGCAGCTCCGGGACAGGGGGCCACTATGGCTACACCTTC. It codes for CASSSGTGGHYGYTF.

V and J are TRBV4-1 and TRBJ1-6, with D hard to call. The V end lost 2 bases, the J end lost 7 bases, and 15 bases lay between the germline ends. Germline CDR1 and CDR2: MGHRA and YSYEKL. The CDR3 contains 16 residues. The DNA of the CDR3 is TGCGCCAGCAGCCAAAGTGGCGGCGGAACCAATTCACCCCTCCACTTT. Its protein is CASSQSGGGTNSPLHF.

This CDR3 reads CASRRTGVNEKLFF. CDR3 nucleotide sequence: TGTGCCAGCAGAAGGACTGGAGTTAATGAAAAACTGTTTTTT. The chain employs TRBV2 and TRBJ1-4; D ambiguous. The CDR3 runs to 14 residues. Trimming pared 6 bases from V and 4 bases from J, leaving 12 bases between. CDR1 and CDR2 (germline): SNHLY, FYNNEI.

This clone was counted once. The chain uses TRBV20-1 and TRBJ1-2; D remains ambiguous. The CDR3 is made up of 9 amino acids. CDR1 and CDR2 from the germline V gene are DFQATT and SNEGSKA (reference sequence). Trimming took off 4 bases at V and 7 bases at J, with 4 bases between the two ends. For the CDR3, the DNA is TGCAGTGCTAAAGCTGGCTACACCTTC. It codes for CSAKAGYTF.

Worth noting for this clone: A read error may account for a junction end that differs from germline. V usage is TRBV7-9 and J usage is TRBJ2-2; 9 bases match TRBD2. The CDR3 consists of 18 residues. Germline loops: CDR1 SEHNR, CDR2 FQNEAQ (reference sequence). The CDR3 coding sequence is TGTTCCAGCAGCTTAGGGGCTAGCGGGACAACGAACACCGGGGAGCTGTTTTTT. This translates into CSSSLGASGTTNTGELFF.

The chain has TRBV23-1 and TRBJ2-1, with a tentative D call TRBD1 (6 bases). TRBV23-1 counts as an open reading frame of uncertain function. The CDR3 spans 19 residues. Between the trimmed V and J ends, which lost 0 bases and 0 bases, there was a span of 18 bases. CDR3 sequence: CASSQSSPRQASSYNEQFF. DNA for the CDR3: TGCGCCAGCAGTCAATCATCCCCGCGACAGGCCAGCTCCTACAATGAGCAGTTCTTC.

This chain links TRBV4-2 with TRBJ1-2; TRBD1 might be the D (6 bases). Trimming left V 0 bases short and J 4 bases short, with 18 bases between. CDR1 is LGHNA, CDR2 YNFKEQ, per germline. There are 17 residues in the CDR3. The CDR3 bases are TGTGCCAGCAGCCAAGACGTGGGGGGGCGGGGGAGCTATGGCTACACCTTC. Residues: CASSQDVGGRGSYGYTF.

This chain uses TRBV4-2 with TRBJ2-7, with 10 bases aligning to TRBD2. The V gene end was trimmed by 0 bases and the J gene end by 3 bases; junction bases not matched to a gene: 5. The CDR3 sequence is 16 residues long. Germline values: CDR1 LGHNA, CDR2 YNFKEQ. For the CDR3, the DNA is TGTGCCAGCAGCCAAGATGAGCGGGGGGGCGGCTACGAGCAGTACTTC. Its translation is CASSQDERGGGYEQYF.

The chain uses TRBV7-9 and TRBJ2-6; possibly TRBD2 for D (5 bases). The V gene lost 0 bases and the J gene lost 4 bases, with 16 bases spanning the gap. Germline CDR1 is SEHNR and CDR2 is FQNEAQ (reference sequence). The CDR3 spans 18 residues. The CDR3 DNA reads as TGTGCCAGCAGCTTAGCAGGCCCCGCGGACTCCGGGGCCAACGTCCTGACTTTC. Protein sequence: CASSLAGPADSGANVLTF.

This chain connects TRBV7-9 to TRBJ2-1; 9 bases line up with TRBD1. Germline trimming cut 2 bases from V and 6 bases from J; bases unmatched to any gene: 8. In germline, CDR1 is SEHNR, CDR2 FQNEAQ (reference sequence). The CDR3 extends over 16 amino acids. CDR3 amino acids: CASSLITGGLPNEQFF. DNA of the CDR3: TGTGCCAGCAGCTTAATAACAGGGGGCCTCCCCAATGAGCAGTTCTTC.